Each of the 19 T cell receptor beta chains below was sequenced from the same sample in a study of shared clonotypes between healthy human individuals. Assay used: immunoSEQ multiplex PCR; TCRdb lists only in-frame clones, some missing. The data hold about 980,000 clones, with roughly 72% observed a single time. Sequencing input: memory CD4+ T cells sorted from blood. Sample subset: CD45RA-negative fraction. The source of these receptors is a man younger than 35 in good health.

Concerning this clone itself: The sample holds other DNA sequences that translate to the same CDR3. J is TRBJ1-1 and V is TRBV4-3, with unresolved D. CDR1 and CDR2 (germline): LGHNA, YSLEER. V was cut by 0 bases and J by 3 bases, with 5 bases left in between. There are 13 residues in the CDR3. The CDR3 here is CASSQDGDTEAFF. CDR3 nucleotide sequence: TGCGCCAGCAGCCAAGATGGGGACACTGAAGCTTTCTTT.

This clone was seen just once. CDR3 region: CASSITGRLGELFF. The CDR3 region has the DNA TGTGCCAGTAGCATCACCGGTCGACTGGGGGAGCTGTTTTTT. V and J are TRBV19 and TRBJ2-2, with D hard to call. Germline CDR1 is LNHDA and CDR2 is SQIVND (reference sequence). CDR3 length: 14 residues. V was trimmed by 6 bases and J by 8 bases, leaving 16 bases between them.

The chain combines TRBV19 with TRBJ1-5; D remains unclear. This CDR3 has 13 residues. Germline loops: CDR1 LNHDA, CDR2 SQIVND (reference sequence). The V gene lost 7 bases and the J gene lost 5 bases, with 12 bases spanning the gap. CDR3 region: CASTVIGDQPQHF. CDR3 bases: TGTGCCAGTACGGTCATCGGCGATCAGCCCCAGCATTTT.

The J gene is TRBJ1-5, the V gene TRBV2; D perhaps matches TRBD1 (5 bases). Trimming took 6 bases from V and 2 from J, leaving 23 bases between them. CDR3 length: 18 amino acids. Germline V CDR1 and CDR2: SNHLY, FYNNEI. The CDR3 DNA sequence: TGTGCCAGCAGCCTTGGGGACTTTCTGAGATATGGCAATCAGCCCCAGCATTTT. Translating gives CASSLGDFLRYGNQPQHF.

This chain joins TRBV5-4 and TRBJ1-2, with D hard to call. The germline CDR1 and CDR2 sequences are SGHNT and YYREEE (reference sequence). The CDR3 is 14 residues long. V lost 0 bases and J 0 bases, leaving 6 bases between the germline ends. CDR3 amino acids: CASSLEQTNYGYTF. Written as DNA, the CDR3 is TGTGCCAGCAGCTTGGAGCAGACTAACTATGGCTACACCTTC.

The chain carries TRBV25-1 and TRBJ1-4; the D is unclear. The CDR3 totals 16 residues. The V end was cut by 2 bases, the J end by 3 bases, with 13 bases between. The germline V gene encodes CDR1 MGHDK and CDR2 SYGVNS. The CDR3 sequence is CASSEEVTGPNEKLFF. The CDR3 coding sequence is TGTGCCAGCAGTGAAGAGGTGACCGGGCCTAATGAAAAACTGTTTTTT. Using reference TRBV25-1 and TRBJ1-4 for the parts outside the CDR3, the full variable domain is EADIYQTPRYLVIGTGKKITLECSQTMGHDKMYWYQQDPGMELHLIHYSYGVNSTEKGDLSSESTVSRIRTEHFPLTLESARPSHTSQYLCASSEEVTGPNEKLFFGSGTQLSVL.

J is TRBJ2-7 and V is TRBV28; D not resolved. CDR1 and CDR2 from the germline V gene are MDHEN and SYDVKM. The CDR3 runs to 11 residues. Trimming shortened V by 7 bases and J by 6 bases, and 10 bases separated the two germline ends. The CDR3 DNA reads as TGTGCCAGCATTCTAATGGGCGAGCAGTACTTC. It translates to CASILMGEQYF. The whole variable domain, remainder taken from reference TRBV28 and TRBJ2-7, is DVKVTQSSRYLVKRTGEKVFLECVQDMDHENMFWYRQDPGLGLRLIYFSYDVKMKEKGDIPEGYSVSREKKERFSLILESASTNQTSMYLCASILMGEQYFGPGTRLTVT.

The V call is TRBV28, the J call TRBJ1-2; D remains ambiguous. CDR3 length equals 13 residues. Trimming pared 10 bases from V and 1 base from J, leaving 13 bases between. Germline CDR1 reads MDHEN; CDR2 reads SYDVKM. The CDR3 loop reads CATSMSINYGYTF. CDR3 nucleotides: TGTGCCACCAGCATGTCGATTAACTATGGCTACACCTTC.

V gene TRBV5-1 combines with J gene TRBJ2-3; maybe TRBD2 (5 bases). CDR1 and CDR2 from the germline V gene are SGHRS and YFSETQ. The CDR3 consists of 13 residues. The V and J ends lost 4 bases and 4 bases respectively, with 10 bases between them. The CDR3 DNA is TGCGCCAGCAGCCTGCGGGTTGCAGATACGCAGTATTTT. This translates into CASSLRVADTQYF.

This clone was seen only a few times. The chain's CDR3 is CASSLWEREKLFF. In nucleotides, the CDR3 is TGTGCCAGCAGCTTATGGGAAAGAGAAAAACTGTTTTTT. This chain connects TRBV11-2 to TRBJ1-4; no definite D call. Germline CDR1 reads SGHAT; CDR2 reads FQNNGV. V dropped 2 bases and J dropped 8 bases, with 9 bases sitting between them. The CDR3 is 13 amino acids. The whole variable domain, filled in from reference TRBV11-2 and TRBJ1-4, reads EAGVAQSPRYKIIEKRQSVAFWCNPISGHATLYWYQQILGQGPKLLIQFQNNGVVDDSQLPKDRFSAERLKGVDSTLKIQPAKLEDSAVYLCASSLWEREKLFFGSGTQLSVL.

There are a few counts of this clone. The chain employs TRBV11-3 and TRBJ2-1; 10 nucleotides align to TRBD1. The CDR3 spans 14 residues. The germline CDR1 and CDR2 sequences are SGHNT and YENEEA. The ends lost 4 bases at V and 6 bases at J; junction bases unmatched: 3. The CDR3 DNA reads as TGTGCCAGCAGCTGGGGGACAGGGGCCAATGAGCAGTTCTTC. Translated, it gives CASSWGTGANEQFF.

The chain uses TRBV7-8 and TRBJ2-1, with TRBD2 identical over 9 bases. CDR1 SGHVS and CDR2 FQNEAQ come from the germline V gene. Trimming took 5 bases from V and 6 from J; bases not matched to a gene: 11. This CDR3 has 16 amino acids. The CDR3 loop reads CASSALVDSGSNEQFF. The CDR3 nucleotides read TGTGCCAGCAGCGCCCTGGTGGATAGCGGGAGCAATGAGCAGTTCTTC. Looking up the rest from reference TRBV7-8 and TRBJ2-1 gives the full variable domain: GAGVSQSPRYKVAKRGQDVALRCDPISGHVSLFWYQQALGQGPEFLTYFQNEAQLDKSGLPSDRFFAERPEGSVSTLKIQRTQQEDSAVYLCASSALVDSGSNEQFFGPGTRLTVL.

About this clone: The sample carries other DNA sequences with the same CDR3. Here the CDR3 DNA reads TGTGCCAGTAGTATCCCTACAGGGGCGGCTGAAAAACTGTTTTTT. Protein sequence: CASSIPTGAAEKLFF. This chain links TRBV19 with TRBJ1-4, with 7 bases matching TRBD1. The ends lost 3 bases at V and 7 bases at J; junction bases unmatched: 8. There are 15 residues in the CDR3. Germline CDR1 reads LNHDA; CDR2 reads SQIVND (reference sequence).

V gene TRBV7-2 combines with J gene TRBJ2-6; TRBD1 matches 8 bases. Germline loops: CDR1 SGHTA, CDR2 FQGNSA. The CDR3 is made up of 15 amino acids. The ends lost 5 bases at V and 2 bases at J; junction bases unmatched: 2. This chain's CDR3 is CASSPQGAGANVLTF. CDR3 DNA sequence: TGTGCCAGCAGCCCACAGGGGGCTGGGGCCAACGTCCTGACTTTC.

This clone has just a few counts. The CDR3 sequence is CASSGGFGQPQHF. The DNA of the CDR3 is TGCGCCAGCAGTGGGGGATTTGGCCAGCCCCAGCATTTT. The V call is TRBV10-1, the J call TRBJ1-5; D remains ambiguous. The CDR3 is 13 residues long. With 4 bases removed from V and 7 bases from J, the gap between germline ends came to 11 bases. Germline V gene sequence: CDR1 WNHNN, CDR2 SYGVQD (reference sequence).

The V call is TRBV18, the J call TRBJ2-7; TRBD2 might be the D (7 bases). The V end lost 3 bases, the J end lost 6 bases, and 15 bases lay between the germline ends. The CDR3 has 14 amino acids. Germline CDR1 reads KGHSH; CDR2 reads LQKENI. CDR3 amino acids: CASSPTTGGGEQYF. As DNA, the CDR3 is TGTGCCAGCTCACCGACAACGGGGGGCGGCGAGCAGTACTTC.

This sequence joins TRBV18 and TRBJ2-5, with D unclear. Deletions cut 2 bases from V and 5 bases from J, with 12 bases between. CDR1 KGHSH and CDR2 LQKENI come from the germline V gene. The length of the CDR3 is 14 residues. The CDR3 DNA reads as TGTGCCAGCTCACCAACGGAGAAGAGGGAGACCCAGTACTTC. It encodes CASSPTEKRETQYF.

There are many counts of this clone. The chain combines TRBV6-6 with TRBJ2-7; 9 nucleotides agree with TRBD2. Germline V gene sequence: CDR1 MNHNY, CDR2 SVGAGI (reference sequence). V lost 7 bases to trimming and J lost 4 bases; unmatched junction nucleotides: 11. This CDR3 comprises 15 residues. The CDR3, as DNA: TGTGCCAGCACATTACTCGGCGGGGGGGCGTACGAGCAGTACTTC. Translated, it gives CASTLLGGGAYEQYF.

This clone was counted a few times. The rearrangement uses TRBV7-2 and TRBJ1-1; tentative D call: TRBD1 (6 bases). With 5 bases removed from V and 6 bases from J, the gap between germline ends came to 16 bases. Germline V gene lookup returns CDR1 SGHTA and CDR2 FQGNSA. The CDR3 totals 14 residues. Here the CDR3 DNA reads TGTGCCAGCAGCGCACGCAGGGGCCTCTCTGAAGCTTTCTTT. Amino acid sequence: CASSARRGLSEAFF.